The T cell receptor (beta chain) under discussion was sequenced for a study of CD8 T cells in Susac syndrome. The study sequenced TCR beta in blood CD8+ and CD4+ T cells. Per germline, CDR1 LNHNV and CDR2 YYDKDF (reference sequence). Losses at the gene ends were 2 bases for V and 7 bases for J; bases not matched to a gene: 7. The CDR3 loop spans 15 amino acids. It was with random hexamers that about 0.45 to 1 ug RNA was reverse transcribed. Coverage of TCR beta CDR3 amplification by immunoSEQ multiplex PCR extended to 54 Vbeta and 13 Jbeta. Each CDR3 protein is one row after TCRdb ran MiXCR on the immunoSEQ multiplex PCR reads. The sample includes about 73,000 distinct CDR3 sequences, less than 95% of them seen just once.

The sequence came from a human donor with multiple sclerosis. The sequencing sample was made of CD8+ T cells from PBMCs. The genes are TRBV15 and TRBJ2-3; 9 bases match TRBD2. Written as DNA, the CDR3 is TGTGCCACCAGCAGAAAGCGGGAGGTCCTTCATACGCAGTATTTT. Translated: CATSRKREVLHTQYF.